These T cell receptor beta chains were read from a single sample in a study of cytomegalovirus exposure and HLA in healthy donors. Using immunoSEQ multiplex PCR, the repertoire was profiled, and TCRdb retains in-frame clones only, with some absent. The sample lists fewer than 150,000 clones; 60% to 80% were seen once. The sequenced sample was PBMCs. The source of these receptors is a woman in her forties or fifties in good health and CMV-seronegative. Each CDR3 is given with its conserved first and last residue. A D gene is named only where the DNA matches it firmly. Clone size appears in some rows only: once, few, many, or a class for an expanded clone.

abundance	v_gene	j_gene	d_gene	CDR3nt	CDR3aa
.	TRBV10-3	TRBJ2-3	TRBD2	TGTGCCAGCGCCGCGGGGGGGCCGAGCACAGATACGCAGTATTTT	CASAAGGPSTDTQYF
few	TRBV6-5	TRBJ1-5	TRBD1	TGTGCCAGCAGGACAGGGAATCAGCCCCAGCATTTT	CASRTGNQPQHF
.	TRBV19	TRBJ1-5	TRBD1	TGTGCCAGTAGTGTCGACGGACAGGGTGATCAGCCCCAGCATTTT	CASSVDGQGDQPQHF
.	TRBV4-1	TRBJ2-1	.	TGCGCCAGCAGCCAAGCGCGGTCGCGCAATGAGCAGTTCTTC	CASSQARSRNEQFF
.	TRBV2	TRBJ2-5	.	TGTGCCAGCGCATTGCTACAAGAGACCCAGTACTTC	CASALLQETQYF
.	TRBV29-1	TRBJ1-1	TRBD1	TGCAGCGTGGGGATGACAGGGGCTAGGAGTGAAGCTTTCTTT	CSVGMTGARSEAFF
few	TRBV19	TRBJ2-2	TRBD1	TGTGCCAGTAGTAAGGGACAGAGGGGCGGGGAGCTGTTTTTT	CASSKGQRGGELFF
.	TRBV7-2	TRBJ2-3	.	TGTGCCAGCAGCTTCTCAGGTAGCACAGATACGCAGTATTTT	CASSFSGSTDTQYF
.	TRBV30	TRBJ1-1	.	TGTGCCTGGAGTGTATCCGGGAGAGCTTTCTTT	CAWSVSGRAFF
.	TRBV27	TRBJ1-6	TRBD1	TGTGCCAGCAGCAGACAGGGTGGTAATTCACCCCTCCACTTT	CASSRQGGNSPLHF
few	TRBV20-1	TRBJ2-5	.	TGCAGTGCTAGTCTAGAGACCCAGTACTTC	CSASLETQYF
.	TRBV7-7	TRBJ2-7	TRBD1	TGTGCTAGCACCCAAGACAGGGGAGGCGAGCAGTACTTC	CASTQDRGGEQYF
many	TRBV18	TRBJ1-1	TRBD1	TGTGCCAGCTCTCCAGCAGGGGGCGCGGAGGGCACTGAAGCTTTCTTT	CASSPAGGAEGTEAFF
.	TRBV5-1	TRBJ2-7	.	TGCGCCAGCAGCTTGGCCCTCCGGACTCTTATCTCCTACGAGCAGTACTTC	CASSLALRTLISYEQYF
.	TRBV10-3	TRBJ1-2	TRBD1	TGTGCCATCAATACGGGACAGCCGACCTATGGCTACACCTTC	CAINTGQPTYGYTF
few	TRBV15	TRBJ2-1	.	TGTGCCACCAGCAGAGATTCTAGAGAATACAATGAGCAGTTCTTC	CATSRDSREYNEQFF
.	TRBV15	TRBJ1-4	TRBD1	TGTGCCACCAGCACTGGGACAGCCCGAAATGAAAAACTGTTTTTT	CATSTGTARNEKLFF
.	TRBV6-5	TRBJ1-6	TRBD1	TGTGCCAGCAGTTACTCGATAGGGGGCGATAATTCACCCCTCCACTTT	CASSYSIGGDNSPLHF
.	TRBV7-9	TRBJ2-1	TRBD2	TGTGCCAGCAGCCCCCGGACTAGCGGGGAGGAGCAGTTCTTC	CASSPRTSGEEQFF
.	TRBV15	TRBJ2-4	.	TGTGCCACCAGCAGAGATGTTGGGGGCGGAAACATTCAGTACTTC	CATSRDVGGGNIQYF
.	TRBV25-1	TRBJ1-2	.	TGTGCCAGCAGTGATAGCCTGATTCGGGGCTACACCTTC	CASSDSLIRGYTF
.	TRBV7-2	TRBJ1-1	TRBD1	TGTGCCAGCAGCTCACAGGGGCTCACTGAAGCTTTCTTT	CASSSQGLTEAFF